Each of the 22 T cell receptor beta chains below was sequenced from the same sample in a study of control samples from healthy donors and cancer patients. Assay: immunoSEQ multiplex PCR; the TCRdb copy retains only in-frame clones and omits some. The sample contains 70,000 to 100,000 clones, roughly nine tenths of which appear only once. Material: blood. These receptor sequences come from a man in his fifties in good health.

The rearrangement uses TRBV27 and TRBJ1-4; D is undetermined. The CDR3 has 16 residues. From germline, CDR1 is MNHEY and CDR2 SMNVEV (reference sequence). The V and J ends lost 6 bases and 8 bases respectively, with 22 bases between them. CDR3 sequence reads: CASRSLGLKQNEKLFF. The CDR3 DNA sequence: TGTGCCAGCAGATCACTCGGACTCAAACAAAACGAAAAACTGTTTTTT.

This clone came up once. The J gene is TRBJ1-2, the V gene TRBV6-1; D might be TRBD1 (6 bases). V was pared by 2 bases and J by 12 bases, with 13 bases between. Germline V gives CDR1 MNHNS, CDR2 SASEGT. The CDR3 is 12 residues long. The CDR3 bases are TGTGCCAGCAGTGAAATACAGGGAGTAAACACCTTC. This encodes CASSEIQGVNTF.

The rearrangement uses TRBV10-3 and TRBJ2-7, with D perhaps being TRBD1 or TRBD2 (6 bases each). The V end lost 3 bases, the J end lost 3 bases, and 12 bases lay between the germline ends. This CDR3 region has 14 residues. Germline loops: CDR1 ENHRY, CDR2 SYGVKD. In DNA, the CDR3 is TGTGCCATCAGTGAATTAGGGGGGAGCTACGAGCAGTACTTC. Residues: CAISELGGSYEQYF.

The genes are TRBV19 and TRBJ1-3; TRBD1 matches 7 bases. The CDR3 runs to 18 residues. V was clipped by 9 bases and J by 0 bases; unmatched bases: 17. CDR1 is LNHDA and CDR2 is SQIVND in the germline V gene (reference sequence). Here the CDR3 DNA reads TGTGCCAGCGGGACAGCGGATACCATATCCTTCTCTGGAAACACCATATATTTT. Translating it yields CASGTADTISFSGNTIYF.

CDR3 sequence: CAIQQGANTEAFF. The CDR3 DNA reads as TGTGCCATCCAGCAGGGGGCGAACACTGAAGCTTTCTTT. The chain combines TRBV10-3 with TRBJ1-1; 8 positions agree with TRBD1. V gave up 8 bases and J gave up 1 base; unmatched junction bases: 3. CDR1 is ENHRY and CDR2 is SYGVKD in the germline V gene. The CDR3 extends over 13 amino acids.

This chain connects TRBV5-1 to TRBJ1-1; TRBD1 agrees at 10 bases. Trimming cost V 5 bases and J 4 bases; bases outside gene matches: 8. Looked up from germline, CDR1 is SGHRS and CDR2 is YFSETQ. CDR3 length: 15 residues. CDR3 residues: CASSFTGTGVTEAFF. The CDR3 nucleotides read TGCGCCAGCAGTTTTACCGGGACAGGGGTCACTGAAGCTTTCTTT.

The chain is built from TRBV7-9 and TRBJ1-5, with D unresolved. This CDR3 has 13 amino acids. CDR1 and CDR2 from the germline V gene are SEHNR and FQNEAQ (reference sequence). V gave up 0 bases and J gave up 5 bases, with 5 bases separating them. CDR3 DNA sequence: TGTGCCAGCAGCTTAGCGATTTATCAGCCCCAGCATTTT. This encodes CASSLAIYQPQHF.

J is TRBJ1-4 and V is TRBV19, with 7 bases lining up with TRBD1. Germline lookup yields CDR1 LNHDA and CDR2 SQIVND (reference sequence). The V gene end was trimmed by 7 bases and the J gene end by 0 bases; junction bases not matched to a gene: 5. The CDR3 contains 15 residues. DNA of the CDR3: TGTGCCAGTAAAAACGGACAGGCAACTAATGAAAAACTGTTTTTT. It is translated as CASKNGQATNEKLFF.

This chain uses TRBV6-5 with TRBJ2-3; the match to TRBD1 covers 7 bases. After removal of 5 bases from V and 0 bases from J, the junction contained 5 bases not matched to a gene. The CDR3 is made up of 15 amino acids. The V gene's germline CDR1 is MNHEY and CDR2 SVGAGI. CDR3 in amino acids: CASSTGDGSTDTQYF. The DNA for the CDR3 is TGTGCCAGCAGTACAGGGGACGGAAGCACAGATACGCAGTATTTT.

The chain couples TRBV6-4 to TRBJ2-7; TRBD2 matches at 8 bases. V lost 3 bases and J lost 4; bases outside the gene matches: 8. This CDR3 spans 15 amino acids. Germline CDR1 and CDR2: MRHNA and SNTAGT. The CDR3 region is CASSEEGGLGYEQYF. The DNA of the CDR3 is TGTGCCAGCAGTGAGGAAGGGGGACTAGGGTACGAGCAGTACTTC.

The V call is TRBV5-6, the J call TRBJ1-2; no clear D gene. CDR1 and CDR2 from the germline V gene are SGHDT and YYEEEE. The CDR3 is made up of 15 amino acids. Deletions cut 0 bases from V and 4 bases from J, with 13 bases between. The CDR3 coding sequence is TGTGCCAGCAGCTTGGGACCGACGGAAGGCTATGGCTACACCTTC. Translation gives CASSLGPTEGYGYTF. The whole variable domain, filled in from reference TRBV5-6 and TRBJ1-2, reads DAGVTQSPTHLIKTRGQQVTLRCSPKSGHDTVSWYQQALGQGPQFIFQYYEEEERQRGNFPDRFSGHQFPNYSSELNVNALLLGDSALYLCASSLGPTEGYGYTFGSGTRLTVV.

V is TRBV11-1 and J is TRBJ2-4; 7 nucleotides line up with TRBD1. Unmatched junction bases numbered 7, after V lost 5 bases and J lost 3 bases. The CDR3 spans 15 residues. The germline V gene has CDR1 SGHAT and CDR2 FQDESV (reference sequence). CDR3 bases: TGTGCCAGCAGCGGGACAGTATCCGGCAAAAACATTCAGTACTTC. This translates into CASSGTVSGKNIQYF.

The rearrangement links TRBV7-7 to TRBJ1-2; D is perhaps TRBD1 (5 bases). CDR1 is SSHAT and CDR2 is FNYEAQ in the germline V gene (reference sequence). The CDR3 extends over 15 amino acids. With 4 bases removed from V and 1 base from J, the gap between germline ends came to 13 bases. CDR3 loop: CASSWRDLFNYGYTF. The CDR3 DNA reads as TGTGCCAGCAGCTGGAGGGACCTATTTAACTATGGCTACACCTTC. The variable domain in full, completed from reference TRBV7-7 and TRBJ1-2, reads GAGVSQSPRYKVTKRGQDVTLRCDPISSHATLYWYQQALGQGPEFLTYFNYEAQPDKSGLPSDRFSAERPEGSISTLTIQRTEQRDSAMYRCASSWRDLFNYGYTFGSGTRLTVV.

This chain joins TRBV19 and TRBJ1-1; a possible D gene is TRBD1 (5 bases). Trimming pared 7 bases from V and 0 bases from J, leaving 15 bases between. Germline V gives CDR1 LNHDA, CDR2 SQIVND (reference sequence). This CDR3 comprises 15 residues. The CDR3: CASTGDGFLNTEAFF. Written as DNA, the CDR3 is TGTGCCAGTACTGGGGACGGTTTCCTGAACACTGAAGCTTTCTTT.

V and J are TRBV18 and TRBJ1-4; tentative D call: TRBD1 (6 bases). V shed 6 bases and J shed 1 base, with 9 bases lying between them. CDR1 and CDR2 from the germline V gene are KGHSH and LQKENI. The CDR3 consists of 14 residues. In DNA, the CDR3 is TGTGCCAGCTCGCTACAGGGAACTAATGAAAAACTGTTTTTT. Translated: CASSLQGTNEKLFF.

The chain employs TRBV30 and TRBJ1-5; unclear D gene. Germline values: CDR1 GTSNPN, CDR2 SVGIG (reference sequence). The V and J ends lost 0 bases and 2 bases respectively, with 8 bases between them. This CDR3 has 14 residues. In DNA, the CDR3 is TGTGCCTGGAGTGTATCACGGGGCAATCAGCCCCAGCATTTT. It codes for CAWSVSRGNQPQHF.

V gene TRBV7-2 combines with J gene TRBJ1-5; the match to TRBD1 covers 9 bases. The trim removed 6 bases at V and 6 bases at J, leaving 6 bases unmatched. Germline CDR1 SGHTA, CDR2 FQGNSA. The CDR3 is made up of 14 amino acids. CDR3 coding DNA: TGTGCCAGCAGACCGGGACAGGGAGGTCAGCCCCAGCATTTT. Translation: CASRPGQGGQPQHF. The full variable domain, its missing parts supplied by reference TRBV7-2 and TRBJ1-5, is GAGVSQSPSNKVTEKGKDVELRCDPISGHTALYWYRQSLGQGLEFLIYFQGNSAPDKSGLPSDRFSAERTGGSVSTLTIQRTQQEDSAVYLCASRPGQGGQPQHFGDGTRLSIL.

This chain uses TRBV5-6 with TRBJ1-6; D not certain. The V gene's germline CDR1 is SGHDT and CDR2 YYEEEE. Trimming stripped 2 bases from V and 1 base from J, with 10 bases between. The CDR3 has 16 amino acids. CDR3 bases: TGTGCCAGCAGCTTAGGAGGAGCATCCTATAATTCACCCCTCCACTTT. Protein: CASSLGGASYNSPLHF.

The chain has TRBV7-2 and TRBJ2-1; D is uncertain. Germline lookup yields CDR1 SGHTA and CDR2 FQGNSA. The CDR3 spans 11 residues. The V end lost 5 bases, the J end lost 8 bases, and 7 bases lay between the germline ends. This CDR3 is CASSSRDEQFF. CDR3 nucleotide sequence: TGTGCCAGCAGCAGCCGTGATGAGCAGTTCTTC.

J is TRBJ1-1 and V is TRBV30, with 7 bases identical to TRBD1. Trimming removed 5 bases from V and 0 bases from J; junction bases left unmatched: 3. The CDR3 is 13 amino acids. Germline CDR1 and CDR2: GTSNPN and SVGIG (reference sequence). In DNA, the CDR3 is TGTGCCTGGGTGACAGGGTTGAACACTGAAGCTTTCTTT. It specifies CAWVTGLNTEAFF.

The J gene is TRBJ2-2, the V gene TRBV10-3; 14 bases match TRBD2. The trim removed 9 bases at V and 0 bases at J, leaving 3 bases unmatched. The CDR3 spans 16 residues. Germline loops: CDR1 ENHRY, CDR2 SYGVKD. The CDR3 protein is CAIGTSGGTNTGELFF. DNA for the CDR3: TGTGCCATAGGGACTAGCGGGGGTACGAACACCGGGGAGCTGTTTTTT.

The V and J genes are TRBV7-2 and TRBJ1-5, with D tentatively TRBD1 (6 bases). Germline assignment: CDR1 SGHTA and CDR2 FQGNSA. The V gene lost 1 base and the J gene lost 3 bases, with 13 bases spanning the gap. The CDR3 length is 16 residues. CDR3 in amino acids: CASSLGSGTPNQPQHF. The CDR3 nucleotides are TGTGCCAGCAGCTTAGGGTCAGGGACACCCAATCAGCCCCAGCATTTT.